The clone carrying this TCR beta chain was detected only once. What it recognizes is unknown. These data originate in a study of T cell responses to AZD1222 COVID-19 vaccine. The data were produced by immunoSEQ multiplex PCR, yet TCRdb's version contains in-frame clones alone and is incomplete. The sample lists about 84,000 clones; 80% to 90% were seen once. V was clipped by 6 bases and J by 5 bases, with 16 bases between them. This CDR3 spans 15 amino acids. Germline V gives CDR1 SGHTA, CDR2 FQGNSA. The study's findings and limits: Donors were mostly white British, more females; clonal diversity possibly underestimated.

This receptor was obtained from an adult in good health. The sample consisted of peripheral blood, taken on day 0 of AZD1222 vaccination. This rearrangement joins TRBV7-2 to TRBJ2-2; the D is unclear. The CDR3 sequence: CASSLDRTRTGELFF. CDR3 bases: TGTGCCAGCAGTCTCGACCGGACGCGGACCGGGGAGCTGTTTTTT. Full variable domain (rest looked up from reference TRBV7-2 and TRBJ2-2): GAGVSQSPSNKVTEKGKDVELRCDPISGHTALYWYRQSLGQGLEFLIYFQGNSAPDKSGLPSDRFSAERTGGSVSTLTIQRTQQEDSAVYLCASSLDRTRTGELFFGEGSRLTVL.